The rows below give T cell receptor beta chains drawn from one sample of a study of regulatory T cells in long-lasting Graves disease. TCRdb itself ran the multiplex PCR reads through MiXCR, one entry per CDR3 protein. The profile shows 360,000 or so distinct CDR3 sequences, around 15% of them singletons. The sample was also linked to a second study, of T cells in Graves' hyperthyroidism and ophthalmopathy.

The sample in question was peripheral blood mononuclear cells (PBMCs), obtained at new diagnosis, from a patient treated with antithyroid drugs. The receptor source for this set is a woman aged 18-29 years with Graves disease. Each CDR3 is given with its conserved first and last residue. The order of the fields is D gene, V gene, clone size, CDR3 length, J gene, CDR3 protein, CDR3 DNA. The D gene is left open where the match is weak. Part of the rows lack a size; the others show once, few, many or a class for expanded clones.

d_gene: TRBD1
v_gene: TRBV6-5
abundance: NA
len: 14
j_gene: TRBJ2-2
CDR3aa: CASTLQGFTGELFF
CDR3nt: TGTGCCAGCACGTTACAGGGGTTTACCGGGGAGCTGTTTTTT

d_gene: TRBD1
v_gene: TRBV5-5
abundance: many
len: 13
j_gene: TRBJ1-1
CDR3aa: CASSMTGETEAFF
CDR3nt: TGTGCCAGCAGTATGACAGGGGAAACTGAAGCTTTCTTT

d_gene: NA
v_gene: TRBV13
abundance: NA
len: 13
j_gene: TRBJ1-5
CDR3aa: CASSSTRFGPQHF
CDR3nt: TGTGCCAGCAGCTCCACTCGATTTGGGCCCCAGCATTTT

d_gene: TRBD2
v_gene: TRBV20-1
abundance: many
len: 16
j_gene: TRBJ2-1
CDR3aa: CSAPRPSGLAGNEQFF
CDR3nt: TGCAGTGCTCCCCGGCCCTCAGGACTAGCGGGGAATGAGCAGTTCTTC

d_gene: NA
v_gene: TRBV11-2
abundance: many
len: 14
j_gene: TRBJ2-5
CDR3aa: CASSLDRLQETQYF
CDR3nt: TGTGCCAGCAGCTTAGACAGACTCCAAGAGACCCAGTACTTC

d_gene: NA
v_gene: TRBV5-1
abundance: many
len: 13
j_gene: TRBJ2-7
CDR3aa: CASSLVSAREQYF
CDR3nt: TGCGCCAGCAGCTTGGTCTCCGCTCGCGAGCAGTACTTC

d_gene: TRBD1
v_gene: TRBV5-1
abundance: many
len: 17
j_gene: TRBJ1-4
CDR3aa: CASSYGQGARVSEKLFF
CDR3nt: TGTGCCAGCAGCTACGGACAGGGGGCGAGGGTTTCCGAAAAACTGTTTTTT

d_gene: NA
v_gene: TRBV6-5
abundance: many
len: 14
j_gene: TRBJ2-5
CDR3aa: CASSYQPYQETQYF
CDR3nt: TGTGCCAGCAGTTACCAACCGTACCAAGAGACCCAGTACTTC

d_gene: NA
v_gene: TRBV12-3/TRBV12-4
abundance: few
len: 13
j_gene: TRBJ2-7
CDR3aa: CASSLATVPEQYF
CDR3nt: TGTGCCAGCAGTTTGGCAACCGTGCCCGAGCAGTACTTC

d_gene: TRBD1
v_gene: TRBV14
abundance: many
len: 15
j_gene: TRBJ2-5
CDR3aa: CASSQDERTGETQYF
CDR3nt: TGTGCCAGCAGCCAAGATGAAAGGACAGGGGAGACCCAGTACTTC